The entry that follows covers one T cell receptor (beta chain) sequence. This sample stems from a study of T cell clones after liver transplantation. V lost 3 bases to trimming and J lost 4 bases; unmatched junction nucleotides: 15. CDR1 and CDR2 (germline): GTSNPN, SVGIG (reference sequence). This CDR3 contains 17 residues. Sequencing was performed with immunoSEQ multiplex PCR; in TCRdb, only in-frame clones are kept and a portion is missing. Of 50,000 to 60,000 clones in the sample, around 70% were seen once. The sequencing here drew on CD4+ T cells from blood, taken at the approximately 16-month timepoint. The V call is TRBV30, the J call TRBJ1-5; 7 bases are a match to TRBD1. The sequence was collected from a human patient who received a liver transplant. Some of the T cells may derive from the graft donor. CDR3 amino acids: CAWSPTGQARGNQPQHF. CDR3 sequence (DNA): TGTGCCTGGAGCCCAACAGGACAGGCGAGAGGGAATCAGCCCCAGCATTTT.